Described below is a single TCR beta chain sequence and its context. Transcripts of RNA were the source for amplifying TCR beta CDR3 regions. In the first round, RT-PCR was carried out with HTBI primers, and a multiplex PCR formed the second round. Each CDR3 protein is one row after TCRdb ran MiXCR on the multiplex PCR reads. The data hold some 170,000 distinct CDR3 sequences, with roughly 36% observed a single time. This record belongs to a study of Graves' ophthalmopathy and Graves' hyperthyroidism. For the study at large: Upon initial diagnosis and before any treatment, peripheral blood was collected.

PBMCs were isolated by Ficoll-Paque density gradient centrifugation, using roughly 10 ml of fresh peripheral blood as the starting material. The junction had 6 bases not matched to a gene; V was cut back by 7 bases and J by 1 base. The germline V gene encodes CDR1 MNHNS and CDR2 SASEGT. The CDR3 totals 15 residues. J is TRBJ1-1 and V is TRBV6-1, with TRBD1 identical over 10 bases. Input material: peripheral blood. The source of this sequence is a man aged 25-45 years with Graves' ophthalmopathy. CDR3 residues: CASTRGQGKNTEAFF. Here the CDR3 DNA reads TGTGCCAGCACCCGGGGACAGGGGAAGAACACTGAAGCTTTCTTT.